These 21 T cell receptor beta chains were all obtained from the same sample, sequenced in a study of T-cell memory formation after mild COVID-19. Each CDR3 protein gets one entry after TCRdb re-called the 5' RACE reads with MiXCR. The sample yields 85,000 to 120,000 distinct CDR3 sequences, roughly an eighth seen once. The sample was PBMCs or a T cell subset sorted from them (not recorded which). These receptors originate from an adult woman who had mild COVID-19 (a few samples of this study predate the infection). Cell type and time point are not known.

This rearrangement joins TRBV2 to TRBJ1-6; D is ambiguous. V shed 0 bases and J shed 5 bases, with 17 bases lying between them. CDR1 is SNHLY and CDR2 is FYNNEI in the germline V gene. The CDR3 has 18 amino acids. The CDR3 DNA reads TGTGCCAGCAGTGAAGCATATCGCCTTCACAATAATAATTCACCCCTCCACTTT. It yields the protein CASSEAYRLHNNNSPLHF.

This clonotype showed up many times. The chain employs TRBV5-1 and TRBJ1-2; D perhaps matches TRBD1 (5 bases). Trimming removed 0 bases from V and 8 bases from J, with 17 bases in between. Germline CDR1 is SGHRS and CDR2 is YFSETQ. CDR3 length: 15 amino acids. As DNA, the CDR3 is TGCGCCAGCAGCTTGGTTCAGGGTGGCCTTAGGGGCTACACCTTC. This translates into CASSLVQGGLRGYTF. The variable domain in full, completed from reference TRBV5-1 and TRBJ1-2, reads KAGVTQTPRYLIKTRGQQVTLSCSPISGHRSVSWYQQTPGQGLQFLFEYFSETQRNKGNFPGRFSGRQFSNSRSEMNVSTLELGDSALYLCASSLVQGGLRGYTFGSGTRLTVV.

This clonotype was found a few times. This chain links TRBV29-1 with TRBJ2-2; 7 bases are a match to TRBD2. Trimming took 3 bases from V and 0 from J; bases not matched to a gene: 4. CDR1 is SQVTM, CDR2 ANQGSEA, per germline. This CDR3 spans 15 amino acids. CDR3: CSVEEAGANTGELFF. The CDR3 DNA reads as TGCAGCGTTGAGGAGGCGGGGGCGAACACCGGGGAGCTGTTTTTT.

With regard to this clonotype: Its ends do not fully match the called genes, so a read error is possible. The rearrangement joins TRBV4-3 to TRBJ2-7; 10 positions match TRBD2. Germline lookup yields CDR1 LGHNA and CDR2 YSLEER. This CDR3 comprises 14 residues. CDR3 protein: CASGQTSGPIPTLF. As DNA, the CDR3 is TGCGCCAGCGGGCAGACTAGCGGGCCCATCCCTACCTTGTTC.

This chain links TRBV27 with TRBJ2-7; unclear D gene. Germline V CDR1 and CDR2: MNHEY, SMNVEV (reference sequence). V shed 5 bases and J shed 2 bases, with 16 bases lying between them. The CDR3 extends over 15 amino acids. CDR3 in DNA: TGTGCCAGCAGTGCCCAGACCCGATTCGCCTACGAGCAGTACTTC. This codes for CASSAQTRFAYEQYF.

This clonotype has at least ten counts. The rearrangement links TRBV7-3 to TRBJ2-3; 10 nucleotides match TRBD2. CDR3 size: 16 residues. V gave up 2 bases and J gave up 7 bases; unmatched junction bases: 9. Germline V gene sequence: CDR1 SGHTA, CDR2 FQGTGA. The CDR3 here is CASSLWQAGGLNTQYF. In DNA form, the CDR3 reads TGTGCCAGCAGCTTATGGCAAGCGGGGGGGTTGAATACGCAGTATTTT.

The chain is built from TRBV7-9 and TRBJ1-2, with D perhaps TRBD1 (5 bases). The V end was cut by 4 bases, the J end by 12 bases, with 15 bases between. Per the germline V gene, CDR1 is SEHNR and CDR2 is FQNEAQ (reference sequence). This CDR3 spans 12 amino acids. The CDR3 coding sequence is TGTGCCAGCAGCTCCGGGACCGGGGTCGACACCTTC. It codes for CASSSGTGVDTF.

The gene calls are TRBV9 and TRBJ2-7; 10 bases are shared with TRBD2. The CDR3 totals 14 residues. Germline-derived CDR1 and CDR2 are SGDLS and YYNGEE. The junction had 6 bases not matched to a gene; V was cut back by 4 bases and J by 5 bases. The CDR3 DNA reads as TGTGCCAGCAGCTCCTCCGGGACTAGCGACGAGCAGTACTTC. It yields the protein CASSSSGTSDEQYF.

This clonotype occurred a few times. This sequence joins TRBV7-8 and TRBJ2-3, with 11 bases matching TRBD2. Germline-derived CDR1 and CDR2 are SGHVS and FQNEAQ. V dropped 6 bases and J dropped 3; count of bases not matched to a gene: 11. The CDR3 has 17 residues. The CDR3 spells CASRGLAGPVWTDTQYF. The CDR3 coding sequence is TGTGCCAGCAGAGGACTAGCGGGTCCAGTTTGGACAGATACGCAGTATTTT.

The chain recombines TRBV6-5 with TRBJ2-3; unclear D gene. Per the germline V gene, CDR1 is MNHEY and CDR2 is SVGAGI. CDR3 length: 15 amino acids. Trimming removed 6 bases at V and 2 bases at J, with 15 bases between. Written as DNA, the CDR3 is TGTGCCAGCAGCTCCTCCCGGCGCCTCACAGATACGCAGTATTTT. Translating it yields CASSSSRRLTDTQYF.

The chain is built from TRBV7-6 and TRBJ2-1; D remains ambiguous. The CDR3 has 14 amino acids. Trimming shortened V by 1 base and J by 7 bases, and 11 bases separated the two germline ends. CDR1 SGHVS and CDR2 FNYEAQ come from the germline V gene. Here the CDR3 reads CASSLVPSRNEQFF. In DNA form, the CDR3 reads TGTGCCAGCAGCTTAGTTCCCAGTCGGAATGAGCAGTTCTTC. Variable domain in full (rest from reference TRBV7-6 and TRBJ2-1): GAGVSQSPRYKVTKRGQDVALRCDPISGHVSLYWYRQALGQGPEFLTYFNYEAQQDKSGLPNDRFSAERPEGSISTLTIQRTEQRDSAMYRCASSLVPSRNEQFFGPGTRLTVL.

In this sample, this clonotype turned up a few times. The chain joins TRBV7-6 to TRBJ1-1; D remains ambiguous. In germline, CDR1 is SGHVS, CDR2 FNYEAQ. V was pared by 8 bases and J by 1 base, with 8 bases between. CDR3 size: 12 residues. CDR3 region: CASSGWNTEAFF. CDR3 DNA sequence: TGTGCCAGCTCGGGGTGGAACACTGAAGCTTTCTTT.

This clonotype has a handful of counts. The V and J genes are TRBV5-5 and TRBJ2-1; TRBD2 aligns across 8 bases. J lost 8 bases, V lost 4 bases, and 14 bases had no gene match. Germline V gives CDR1 SGHKS, CDR2 YYEKEE (reference sequence). This CDR3 is built from 16 residues. This chain's CDR3 is CASSGWESGGADEQFF. In DNA form, the CDR3 reads TGTGCCAGCAGCGGGTGGGAGTCCGGGGGGGCAGATGAGCAGTTCTTC.

The V call is TRBV7-9, the J call TRBJ2-3; perhaps D is TRBD1 or TRBD2 (5 bases each). The V and J ends lost 7 bases and 4 bases respectively, with 9 bases between them. From germline, CDR1 is SEHNR and CDR2 FQNEAQ (reference sequence). This CDR3 has 12 amino acids. Written as DNA, the CDR3 is TGTGCCAGCACGGGGCGGGCAGATACGCAGTATTTT. Its protein is CASTGRADTQYF.

There are a few counts of this clonotype. The chain links TRBV30 to TRBJ2-1; TRBD2 agrees at 7 bases. Germline CDR1 GTSNPN, CDR2 SVGIG (reference sequence). The CDR3 runs 15 residues. Trimming removed 7 bases from V and 6 bases from J; junction bases left unmatched: 15. CDR3 DNA sequence: TGTGCCTACCTAAGAGAACTAGCGAGCCCCAATGAGCAGTTCTTC. Translation gives CAYLRELASPNEQFF.

This clonotype has a count of ten or more. CDR3 in amino acids: CASSLGSGVNYGYTF. The CDR3, as DNA: TGTGCCAGCAGTTTAGGTTCAGGGGTAAACTATGGCTACACCTTC. The V gene is TRBV12-3 or TRBV12-4, the J gene TRBJ1-2, with D possibly being TRBD1 (6 bases). V was pared by 1 base and J by 2 bases, with 11 bases between. The CDR3 runs 15 residues.

This clonotype turned up a few times. The V and J genes are TRBV9 and TRBJ1-1, with unresolved D. The germline V and J ends were trimmed by 0 bases and 1 base, with 4 bases remaining between them. The CDR3 loop spans 13 amino acids. Germline loops: CDR1 SGDLS, CDR2 YYNGEE. The CDR3 DNA reads TGTGCCAGCAGCGTAGGGACGAACACTGAAGCTTTCTTT. Protein product: CASSVGTNTEAFF.

This clonotype was detected a few times. This chain uses TRBV14 with TRBJ2-7; 9 positions agree with TRBD1. Germline CDR1 and CDR2: SGHDN and FVKESK. J was trimmed by 0 bases and V by 1 base; bases with no gene match: 1. This CDR3 is 15 amino acids long. The CDR3 reads CASSQGQGVSYEQYF. The CDR3 nucleotides read TGTGCCAGCAGCCAAGGACAGGGGGTCTCCTACGAGCAGTACTTC.

The chain uses TRBV12-3 or TRBV12-4 and TRBJ1-5; D might be TRBD1 (6 bases). The CDR3 is made up of 18 amino acids. The V and J ends lost 3 bases and 0 bases respectively, with 18 bases between them. The DNA of the CDR3 is TGTGCCAGCAGTTTGGTGCGGGGGCCCATTTATAGCAATCAGCCCCAGCATTTT. It yields the protein CASSLVRGPIYSNQPQHF.

This clonotype was found many times. V is TRBV5-1 and J is TRBJ2-7; no firm D call. The length of the CDR3 is 13 residues. V was trimmed by 2 bases and J by 2 bases, leaving 8 bases between them. Germline assignment: CDR1 SGHRS and CDR2 YFSETQ. CDR3 coding DNA: TGCGCCAGCAGCTTCGGGTTCCCCTACGAGCAGTACTTC. Protein product: CASSFGFPYEQYF.

CDR3 sequence: CASSLGRAGELFF. The CDR3 coding sequence is TGTGCCAGCAGCCTCGGACGGGCCGGGGAGCTGTTTTTT. The V call is TRBV14, the J call TRBJ2-2; D is unresolved. V was cut by 4 bases and J by 6 bases, with 9 bases left in between. Germline loops: CDR1 SGHDN, CDR2 FVKESK. This CDR3 spans 13 amino acids.